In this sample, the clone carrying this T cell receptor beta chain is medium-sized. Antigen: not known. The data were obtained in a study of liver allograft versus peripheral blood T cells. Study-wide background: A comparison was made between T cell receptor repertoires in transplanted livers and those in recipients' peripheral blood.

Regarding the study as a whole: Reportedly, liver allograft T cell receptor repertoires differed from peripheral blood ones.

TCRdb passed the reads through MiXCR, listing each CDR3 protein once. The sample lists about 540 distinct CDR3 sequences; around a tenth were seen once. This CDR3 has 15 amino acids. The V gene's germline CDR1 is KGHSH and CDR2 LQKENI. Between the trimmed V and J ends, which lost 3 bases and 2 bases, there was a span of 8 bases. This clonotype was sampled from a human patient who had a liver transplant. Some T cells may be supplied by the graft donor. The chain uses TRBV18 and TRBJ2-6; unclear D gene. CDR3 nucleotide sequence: TGTGCCAGCTCACCGAATTCTCCTGGGGCCAACGTCCTGACTTTC. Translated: CASSPNSPGANVLTF.